A selection of T cell receptor beta chains follows, all from one sample in a study of blood T cell repertoires in COVID-19. Profiled with immunoSEQ multiplex PCR; TCRdb holds only in-frame clones, not every one. The sample gives about 270,000 clones, roughly 85% of which show up once; 2.5% to 3.5% is in the top ten. Material for sequencing was peripheral blood. These receptors were taken from a woman aged 18-30 years with acute or convalescent COVID-19. Each CDR3 is given without its conserved first and last residue. Rows may omit the clone size; those that give it use once, few, many or a size class.

>TRBV9|once|TRBJ1-1
ASSVGAGGNTEAF
>TRBV15|few|TRBJ2-1
ATSIISGDYNEQF
>TRBV28|-|TRBJ1-1
ASSSNRGREAF
>TRBV28|-|TRBJ1-2
ASTWVRDGGYGYT
>TRBV3-1/TRBV3-2|-|TRBJ2-1
ASTRLAGGIYSSYNEQF
>TRBV13|few|TRBJ2-2
ASSPGLPNTGELF
>TRBV6-2/TRBV6-3|-|TRBJ2-7
ASSPQGGQGFYSYEQY
>TRBV5-1|-|TRBJ2-5
ASSQNTGQETQY
>TRBV3-1/TRBV3-2|-|TRBJ2-1
ASSQVGGWGNEQF
>TRBV27|-|TRBJ2-7
ASSFSSSGMGYEQY
>TRBV7-2|-|TRBJ2-5
ASSSAGTSVGRQETQY
>TRBV14|few|TRBJ2-7
ASSLTGNLKDEQY
>TRBV29-1|-|TRBJ1-3
SVESVGNTIY
>TRBV5-5|once|TRBJ2-3
ASSHEGLAITDTQY
>TRBV24-1|few|TRBJ2-2
ATAGKRGTGELF
>TRBV28|-|TRBJ2-3
ASSFLSDTQY
>TRBV28|-|TRBJ1-3
ASSRLTGSGNTIY
>TRBV7-6|-|TRBJ2-6
ASSLGASGGGSGANVLT
>TRBV28|-|TRBJ1-2
ASSLLAGYGYT
>TRBV27|-|TRBJ1-3
ASSLSGGDTIY
>TRBV25-1|-|TRBJ2-5
ASRGAGGWETQY
>TRBV7-2|-|TRBJ2-7
ASSFSVYEQY
>TRBV30|-|TRBJ1-5
AWTSGVGNQPQH
>TRBV5-3|-|TRBJ1-4
ARSLGLSTNEKLF
>TRBV14|-|TRBJ2-2
ASSPSSGLNTGELF
>TRBV6-1|-|TRBJ2-2
ASSGTGTDYTGELF
>TRBV5-4|-|TRBJ2-5
ASSFSQETQY
>TRBV7-9|-|TRBJ2-1
ASRTPGQGYNEQF
>TRBV15|few|TRBJ2-1
ATSRDWAGEQF
>TRBV5-6|-|TRBJ1-2
ASSLDIGTTYGYT
>TRBV2|few|TRBJ2-1
ASSVQRGYNEQF
>TRBV6-5|many|TRBJ2-7
ASSYSREGYEQY
>TRBV6-4|-|TRBJ2-1
ASSRDLAGGPGEQF
>TRBV6-5|once|TRBJ1-6
ASRPWDREGSPLH
>TRBV11-1|-|TRBJ2-1
ASSYGLAGEIHEQF
>TRBV4-3|-|TRBJ1-5
ASSQDLRGQPQH
>TRBV5-1|-|TRBJ2-1
ASSGGTSGNTGEQF
>TRBV27|-|TRBJ1-2
ASSRAREGTAYNYGYT
>TRBV4-1|-|TRBJ2-7
ASSQQPTGRPYEQY
>TRBV10-3|-|TRBJ2-3
AAHPVSGSGTDTQY
>TRBV20-1|-|TRBJ2-7
SANEQTYEQY
>TRBV7-2|-|TRBJ2-5
ASSPGRQETQY
>TRBV4-3|few|TRBJ2-7
ASSPTASSEQY
>TRBV19|-|TRBJ2-1
ASSTIAGVNEQF